This entry lists 7 T cell receptor beta chains sequenced from one sample in a study of T cells after yellow fever vaccination. One entry per CDR3 protein results from TCRdb running MiXCR on the 5' RACE reads. The profile shows some 150,000 distinct CDR3 sequences, about a tenth of them singletons. Sample: CD8+ T cells sorted from PBMCs, taken 45 days after the yellow fever booster vaccination. The receptors were sampled from a man aged 18 to 29 who received the YFV17D yellow fever vaccine.

This clonotype appeared a few times. The chain joins TRBV4-1 to TRBJ1-4; possibly TRBD1 for D (5 bases). Germline CDR1 MGHRA, CDR2 YSYEKL. V was pared by 1 base and J by 4 bases, with 10 bases between. The CDR3 runs to 15 residues. CDR3 region: CASSQVDQGNEKLFF. As DNA, the CDR3 is TGCGCCAGCAGCCAAGTAGATCAGGGTAATGAAAAACTGTTTTTT.

This chain links TRBV24-1 with TRBJ2-3; D remains ambiguous. The CDR3 runs to 15 residues. Trimming left V 0 bases short and J 0 bases short, with 6 bases between. Germline V gives CDR1 KGHDR, CDR2 SFDVKD. CDR3 DNA: TGTGCCACCAGTGATTTGCAAAGTAGCACAGATACGCAGTATTTT. Amino acids: CATSDLQSSTDTQYF.

In its sample, this clonotype was seen a few times. The chain joins TRBV4-3 to TRBJ1-2; D unclear. Trimming shortened V by 1 base and J by 3 bases, and 9 bases separated the two germline ends. The CDR3 is 14 residues long. CDR1 is LGHNA, CDR2 YSLEER, per germline. The CDR3 nucleotides are TGCGCCAGCAGCCAAGGACATCAGGACTATGGCTACACCTTC. Amino acids: CASSQGHQDYGYTF.

This clonotype was picked up a small number of times. The chain combines TRBV6-2 or TRBV6-3 with TRBJ1-1; TRBD1 might be the D (5 bases). The CDR3 runs to 15 residues. Deletions cut 2 bases from V and 4 bases from J, with 14 bases between. Germline V lookup: CDR1 MNHEY, CDR2 SVGEGT. The CDR3 here is CASSYEGPRATEAFF. CDR3 sequence (DNA): TGTGCCAGCAGTTACGAGGGACCGAGGGCCACTGAAGCTTTCTTT.

V is TRBV9 and J is TRBJ2-7, with 8 bases lining up with TRBD1. The CDR3 sequence is 15 residues long. Trimming cost V 4 bases and J 2 bases; bases outside gene matches: 8. CDR1 and CDR2 from the germline V gene are SGDLS and YYNGEE. As DNA, the CDR3 is TGTGCCAGCAGCCCCCGGGACAGGCTAACCTACGAGCAGTACTTC. It encodes CASSPRDRLTYEQYF.

There are a few counts of this clonotype. The chain combines TRBV7-3 with TRBJ1-4; D unclear. Germline CDR1 and CDR2: SGHTA and FQGTGA. The CDR3 covers 15 residues. Trimming shortened V by 0 bases and J by 8 bases, and 13 bases separated the two germline ends. The CDR3 DNA is TGTGCCAGCAGCTTAACGGGAAGGCCGGGCGAAAAACTGTTTTTT. Translated: CASSLTGRPGEKLFF. The complete variable domain, with remaining parts taken from reference TRBV7-3 and TRBJ1-4, reads GAGVSQTPSNKVTEKGKYVELRCDPISGHTALYWYRQSLGQGPEFLIYFQGTGAADDSGLPNDRFFAVRPEGSVSTLKIQRTERGDSAVYLCASSLTGRPGEKLFFGSGTQLSVL.

This clonotype was seen only a few times. The rearrangement links TRBV20-1 to TRBJ2-7, with D hard to call. Germline lookup yields CDR1 DFQATT and CDR2 SNEGSKA (reference sequence). This CDR3 is built from 12 residues. With 6 bases removed from V and 3 bases from J, the gap between germline ends came to 12 bases. The DNA for the CDR3 is TGCAGTGCCAGGAGAGAAGACTACGAGCAGTACGTC. Translated, it gives CSARREDYEQYV.